The entry that follows covers one T cell receptor beta chain sequence. This sample was included in a study of blood T cell repertoires in COVID-19. Study-wide background: Acute and convalescent COVID-19 samples came from the United States, Italy and Spain. The analysed material was cDNA or gDNA that came from T cells, B-cell-depleted T cells, or PBMCs.

In the study's own analysis: Cell counts per sample came from amplifying reference gene primers. Method: immunoSEQ multiplex PCR; TCRdb's copy keeps in-frame clones and lacks some. V, J and clone size are taken as reported in that table, and D and trimming were inferred from the DNA itself. The table shows some 300,000 clones, with 85% to 90% occurring only once. Germline CDR1 and CDR2: GTSNPN and SVGIG (reference sequence). The CDR3 contains 13 residues. V shed 4 bases, J shed 11 bases, and the junction held 12 bases outside the gene matches. This sequence originates from a woman aged 45-59 years with COVID-19, enrolled during active disease. J is TRBJ1-1 and V is TRBV30; 8 nucleotides align to TRBD1. The sequencing input was peripheral blood. The CDR3 is CAWNPYRGWVAFF. CDR3 bases: TGTGCCTGGAACCCTTACAGGGGGTGGGTCGCTTTCTTT.